The source of this TCR beta chain is a study of blood T cell repertoires in COVID-19. TCRdb keeps only in-frame clones here, not all; method: immunoSEQ multiplex PCR. The sample has 150,000 or so clones, about 86% seen once; the top ten hold 9.2%. All recovered Cohort 3 donors got two negative PCRs, got clearance, or saw symptom resolution. This CDR3 has 16 residues. V dropped 7 bases and J dropped 5; count of bases not matched to a gene: 13. Germline-derived CDR1 and CDR2 are LNHDA and SQIVND (reference sequence). The chain couples TRBV19 to TRBJ1-5, with 8 bases identical to TRBD1. The TCR sequence derives from a man aged 45-60 years who had recovered from COVID-19. Sequenced sample: PBMCs or T cells enriched from blood (not recorded which). The CDR3 sequence is CASMGLWGQVDQPQHF. Written as DNA, the CDR3 is TGTGCCAGTATGGGACTGTGGGGACAGGTGGATCAGCCCCAGCATTTT.